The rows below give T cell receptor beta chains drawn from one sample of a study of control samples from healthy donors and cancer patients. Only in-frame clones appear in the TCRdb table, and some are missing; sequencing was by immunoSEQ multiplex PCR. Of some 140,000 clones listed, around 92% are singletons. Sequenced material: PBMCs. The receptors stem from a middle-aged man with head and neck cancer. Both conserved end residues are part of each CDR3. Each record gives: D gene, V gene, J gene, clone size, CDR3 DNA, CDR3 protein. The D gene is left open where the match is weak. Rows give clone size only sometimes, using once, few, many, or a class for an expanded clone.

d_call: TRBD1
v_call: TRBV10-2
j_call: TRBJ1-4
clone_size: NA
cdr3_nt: TGCGCCAGCACCCAGGGGGAGGGCGAAAAACTGTTTTTT
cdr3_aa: CASTQGEGEKLFF

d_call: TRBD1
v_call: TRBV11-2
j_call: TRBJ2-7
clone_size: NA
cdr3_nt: TGTGCCAGCAGCACGGGAGAAGGGACAGGGACCTACGAGCAGTACTTC
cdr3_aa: CASSTGEGTGTYEQYF

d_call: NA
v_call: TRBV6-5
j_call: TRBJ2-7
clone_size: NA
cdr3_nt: TGTGCCAGCAAGGGGGATAAGGAAACCTACGAGCAGTACTTC
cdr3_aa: CASKGDKETYEQYF

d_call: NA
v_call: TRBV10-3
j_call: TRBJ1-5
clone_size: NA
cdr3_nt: TGTGCCATCAGTGATCCCTCTACAGGGAGCAGGGGTCAGCCCCAGCATTTT
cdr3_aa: CAISDPSTGSRGQPQHF

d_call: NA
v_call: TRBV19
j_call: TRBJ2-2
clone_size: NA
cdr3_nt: TGTGCCAGTAGTCCCGAGCAGGCCGGGGAGCTGTTTTTT
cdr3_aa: CASSPEQAGELFF

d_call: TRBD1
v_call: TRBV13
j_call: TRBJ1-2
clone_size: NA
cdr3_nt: TGTGCCAGCAGCTTAGGGACAGGGAACTATGGCTACACCTTC
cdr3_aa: CASSLGTGNYGYTF

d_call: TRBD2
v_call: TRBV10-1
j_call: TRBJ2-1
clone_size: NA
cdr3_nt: TGCGCCAGCAGTGCGGGGCTAGCGGGAGGGCCGGCGTTCTTC
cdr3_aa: CASSAGLAGGPAFF

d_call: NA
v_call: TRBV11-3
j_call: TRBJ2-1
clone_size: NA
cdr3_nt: TGTGCCAGCAGCTTAGGATTCGGGGCGGGCCCCAAGGGGGTCGGTGAGCAGTTCTTC
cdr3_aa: CASSLGFGAGPKGVGEQFF

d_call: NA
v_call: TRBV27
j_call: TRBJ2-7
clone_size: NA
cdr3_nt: TGTGCCAGCAGTCCGGGGGACAGCTCCTACGAGCAGTACTTC
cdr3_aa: CASSPGDSSYEQYF

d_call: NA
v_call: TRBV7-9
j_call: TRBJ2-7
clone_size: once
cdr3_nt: TGTGCCAGCAGCTTTATGACAGGGACTTACGAGCAGTACTTC
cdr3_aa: CASSFMTGTYEQYF

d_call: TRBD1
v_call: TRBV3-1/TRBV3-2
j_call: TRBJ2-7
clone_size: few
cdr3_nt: TGTGCCAGCAGCCCCCAACAGGGGATCGACGAGCAGTACTTC
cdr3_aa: CASSPQQGIDEQYF

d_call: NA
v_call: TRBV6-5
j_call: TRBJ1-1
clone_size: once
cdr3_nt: TGTGCCAGCTTTTCGGTCGGGTCCGACACTGAAGCTTTCTTT
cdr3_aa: CASFSVGSDTEAFF

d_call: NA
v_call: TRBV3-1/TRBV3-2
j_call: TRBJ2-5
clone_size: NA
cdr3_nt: TGTGCCAGCAGCTCCCGAGAGGTTGAAATAGAGACCCAGTACTTC
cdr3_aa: CASSSREVEIETQYF

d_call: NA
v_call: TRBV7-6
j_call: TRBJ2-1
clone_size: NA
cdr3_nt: TGTGCCAGCAGCTTAAGCAATGAGCAGTTCTTC
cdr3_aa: CASSLSNEQFF

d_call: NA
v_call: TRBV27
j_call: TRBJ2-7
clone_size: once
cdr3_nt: TGTGCCAGCAGAGACAGTCTCTCCCCCTACGAGCAGTACTTC
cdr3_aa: CASRDSLSPYEQYF

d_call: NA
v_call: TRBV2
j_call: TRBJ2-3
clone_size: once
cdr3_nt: TGTGCCAGCAGTGATGTCCCCCTAGGTACGCAGTATTTT
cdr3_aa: CASSDVPLGTQYF

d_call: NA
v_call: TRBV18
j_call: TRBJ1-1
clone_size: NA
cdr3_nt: TGTGCCAGCTCAACTTATCTTCAGAACACTGAAGCTTTCTTT
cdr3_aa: CASSTYLQNTEAFF

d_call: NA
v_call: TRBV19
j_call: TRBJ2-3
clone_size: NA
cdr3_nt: TGTGCCAGTAGTAGCGGGCTCCGCACAGATACGCAGTATTTT
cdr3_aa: CASSSGLRTDTQYF

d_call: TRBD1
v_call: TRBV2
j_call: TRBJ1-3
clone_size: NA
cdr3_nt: TGTGCCAGCAGTGAACCAGGGGGTTACTCTGGAAACACCATATATTTT
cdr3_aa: CASSEPGGYSGNTIYF

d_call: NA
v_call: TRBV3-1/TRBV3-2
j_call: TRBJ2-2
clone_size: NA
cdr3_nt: TGTGCCAGCAGCCAAGGGGGTGGGACCGGGGAGCTGTTTTTT
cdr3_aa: CASSQGGGTGELFF

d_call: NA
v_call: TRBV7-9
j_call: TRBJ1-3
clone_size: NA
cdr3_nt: TGTGCCAGCAGCTTGGGTTCTGGAAACACCATATATTTT
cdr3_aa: CASSLGSGNTIYF

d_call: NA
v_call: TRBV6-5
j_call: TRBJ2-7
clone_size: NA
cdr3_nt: TGTGCCAGCAGCGCCAGGTCTTACGAGCAGTACTTC
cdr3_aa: CASSARSYEQYF

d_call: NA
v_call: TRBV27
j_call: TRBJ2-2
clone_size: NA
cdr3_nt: TGTGCCAGCCGGGACCACAACACCGGGGAGCTGTTTTTT
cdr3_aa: CASRDHNTGELFF

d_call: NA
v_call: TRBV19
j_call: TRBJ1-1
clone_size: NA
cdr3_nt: TGTGCCAGTATTATTAACACGGCCGGGACTGAAGCTTTCTTT
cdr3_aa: CASIINTAGTEAFF

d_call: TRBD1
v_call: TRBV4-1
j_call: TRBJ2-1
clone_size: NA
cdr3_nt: TGCGCCAGCACATCTTTTGGTGAGGGACAGCCCTCCTACAATGAGCAGTTCTTC
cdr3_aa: CASTSFGEGQPSYNEQFF

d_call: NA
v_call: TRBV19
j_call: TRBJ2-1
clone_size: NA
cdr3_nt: TGTGCCAGTAGAATGGCAGCTAACAATGAGCAGTTCTTC
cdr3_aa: CASRMAANNEQFF

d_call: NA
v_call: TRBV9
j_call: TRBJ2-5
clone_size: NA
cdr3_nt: TGTGCCAGCAGCTTTCAAGAGACCCAGTACTTC
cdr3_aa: CASSFQETQYF

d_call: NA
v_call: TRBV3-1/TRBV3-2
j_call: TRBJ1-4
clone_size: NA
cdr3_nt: TGTGCCAGCAGCCAATCTGGGGGGGCTAATGAAAAACTGTTTTTT
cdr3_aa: CASSQSGGANEKLFF

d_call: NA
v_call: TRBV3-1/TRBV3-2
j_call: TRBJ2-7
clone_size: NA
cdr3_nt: TGTGCCAGCAGCCCTTCCGCAGGTGGACAGCAGTACTTC
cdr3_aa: CASSPSAGGQQYF

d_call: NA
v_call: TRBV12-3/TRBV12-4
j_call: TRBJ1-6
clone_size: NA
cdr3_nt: TGTGCCAGCAGTAGGACAGACTCACCCCTCCACTTT
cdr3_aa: CASSRTDSPLHF

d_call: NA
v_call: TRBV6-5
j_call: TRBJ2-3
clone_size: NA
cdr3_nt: TGTGCCAGCAGTTACTCGAGGATTGGGAAAGAGGGTACGCAGTATTTT
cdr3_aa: CASSYSRIGKEGTQYF

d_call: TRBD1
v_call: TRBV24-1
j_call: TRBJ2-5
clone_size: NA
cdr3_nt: TGTGCCACCAGTGATTCCCGACAGGGGATCCAAGAGACCCAGTACTTC
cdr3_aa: CATSDSRQGIQETQYF

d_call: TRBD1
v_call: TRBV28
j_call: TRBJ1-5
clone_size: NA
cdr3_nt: TGTGCCAGCAGTTTACGGGACAGGGGCCTAGATCAGCCCCAGCATTTT
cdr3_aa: CASSLRDRGLDQPQHF

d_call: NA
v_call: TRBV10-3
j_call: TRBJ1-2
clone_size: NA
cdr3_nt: TGTGCCATCAGCGGAGGGTTGGGGGACTATGGCTACACCTTC
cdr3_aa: CAISGGLGDYGYTF

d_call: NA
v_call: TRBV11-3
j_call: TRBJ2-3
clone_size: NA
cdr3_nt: TGTGCCAGCAGTGCCACCCGGGGAACAGATACGCAGTATTTT
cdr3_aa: CASSATRGTDTQYF

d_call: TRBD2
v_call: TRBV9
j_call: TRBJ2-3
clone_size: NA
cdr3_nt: TGTGCCAGCAGCTCTCGAGGGACTAGCGGGGGCACAGATACGCAGTATTTT
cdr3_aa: CASSSRGTSGGTDTQYF

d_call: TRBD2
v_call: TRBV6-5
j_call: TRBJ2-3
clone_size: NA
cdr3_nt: TGTGCCAGCAAGGGACTAGCCACAGATACGCAGTATTTT
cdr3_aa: CASKGLATDTQYF

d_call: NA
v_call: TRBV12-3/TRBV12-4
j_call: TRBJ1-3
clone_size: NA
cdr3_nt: TGTGCCAGCAGTTCAGAGGTGGGAAACACCATATATTTT
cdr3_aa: CASSSEVGNTIYF

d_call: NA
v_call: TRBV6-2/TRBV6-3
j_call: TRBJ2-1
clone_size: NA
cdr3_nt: TGTGCCAGCAGTTACGACAGGTACAATGAGCAGTTCTTC
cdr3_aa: CASSYDRYNEQFF

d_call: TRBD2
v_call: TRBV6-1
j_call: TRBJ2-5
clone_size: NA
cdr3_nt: TGTGCCAGCAGTGAACTAGCGGGGGGGCCCCAAGAGACCCAGTACTTC
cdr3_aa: CASSELAGGPQETQYF

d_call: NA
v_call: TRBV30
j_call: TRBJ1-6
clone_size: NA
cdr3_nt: TGTGCCTGGAGTGGGCCTTCACCCCTCCACTTT
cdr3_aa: CAWSGPSPLHF

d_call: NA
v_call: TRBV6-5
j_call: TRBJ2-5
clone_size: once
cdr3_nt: TGTGCCAGCAGCGGGGACCAAGAGACCCAGTACTTC
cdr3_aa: CASSGDQETQYF

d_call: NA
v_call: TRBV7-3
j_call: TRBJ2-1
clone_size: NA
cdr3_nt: TGTGCCAGCAGCATGGTCCGGGGGGAGCAGTTCTTC
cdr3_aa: CASSMVRGEQFF

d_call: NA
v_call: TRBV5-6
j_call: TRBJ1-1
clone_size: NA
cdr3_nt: TGTGCCAGCAGTTTATATCTTGGGATGAACACTGAAGCTTTCTTT
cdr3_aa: CASSLYLGMNTEAFF

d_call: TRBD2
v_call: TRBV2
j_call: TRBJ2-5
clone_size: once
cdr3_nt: TGTGCCAGCAGGTTTTCCCCCGGGAGGGCCGGTGAGACCCAGTACTTC
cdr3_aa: CASRFSPGRAGETQYF

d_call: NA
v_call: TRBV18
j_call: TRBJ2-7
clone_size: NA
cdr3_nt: TGTGCCAGCTCACCACCAGGGGTTGGATACGAGCAGTACTTC
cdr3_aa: CASSPPGVGYEQYF

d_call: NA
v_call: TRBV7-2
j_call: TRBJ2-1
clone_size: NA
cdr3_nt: TGTGCCAGCAACCAAGAGTGGGGGACGGTGTACAATGAGCAGTTCTTC
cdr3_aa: CASNQEWGTVYNEQFF

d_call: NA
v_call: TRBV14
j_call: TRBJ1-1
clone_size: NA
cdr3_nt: TGTGCCAGCAGCATCACTATGAACACTGAAGCTTTCTTT
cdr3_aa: CASSITMNTEAFF

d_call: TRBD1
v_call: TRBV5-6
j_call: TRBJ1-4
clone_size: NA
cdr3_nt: TGTGCCAGCAGCTTAGGGGGAGGGGGCCAAAAACTGTTTTTT
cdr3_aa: CASSLGGGGQKLFF

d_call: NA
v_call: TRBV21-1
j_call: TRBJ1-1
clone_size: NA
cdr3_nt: TGTGCCGGAAAAAAGGGATGTACTTTCTTT
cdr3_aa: CAGKKGCTFF

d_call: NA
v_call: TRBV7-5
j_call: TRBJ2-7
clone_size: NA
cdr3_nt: TGTGTCAGAAGCTTTAGGGACATCTACGAGCAGTACTTC
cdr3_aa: CVRSFRDIYEQYF

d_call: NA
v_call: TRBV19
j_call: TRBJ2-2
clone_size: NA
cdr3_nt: TGTGCCAGTAGTATAGAGGAGTGGTCCGGGGAGCTGTTTTTT
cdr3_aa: CASSIEEWSGELFF

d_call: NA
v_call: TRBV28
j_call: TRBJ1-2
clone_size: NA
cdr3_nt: TGTGCCAGCAGTTTACAGAACTATGGCTACACCTTC
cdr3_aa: CASSLQNYGYTF

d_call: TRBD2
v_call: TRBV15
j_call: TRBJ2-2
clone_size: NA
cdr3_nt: TGTGCCACCAGCGAGTTCCCCGGGACTAGCGGGAGCACCCTGAACACCGGGGAGCTGTTTTTT
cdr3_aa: CATSEFPGTSGSTLNTGELFF

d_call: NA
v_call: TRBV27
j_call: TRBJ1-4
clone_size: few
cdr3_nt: TGTGCCAGCAGTACTCAAGAAGAGGAAAAACTGTTTTTT
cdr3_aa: CASSTQEEEKLFF

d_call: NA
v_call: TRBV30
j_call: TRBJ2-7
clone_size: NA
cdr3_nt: TGTGCCTGGAGTGTTGTAATAACGGGCGAAGGAGAGCAGTACTTC
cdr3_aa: CAWSVVITGEGEQYF

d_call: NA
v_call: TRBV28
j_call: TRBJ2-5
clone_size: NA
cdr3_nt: TGTGCCAGCAGTTTTAGAGTGGGACAAGAGACCCAGTACTTC
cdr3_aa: CASSFRVGQETQYF

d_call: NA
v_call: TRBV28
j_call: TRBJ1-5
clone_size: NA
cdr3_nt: TGTGCCAGCAGTTCTAGGGGCGTGAGCAATCAGCCCCAGCATTTT
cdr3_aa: CASSSRGVSNQPQHF

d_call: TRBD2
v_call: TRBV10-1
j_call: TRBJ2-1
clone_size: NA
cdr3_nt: TGCGCCAGCAGCCCCGCGGGGGGCCCCTACAATGAGCAGTTCTTC
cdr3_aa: CASSPAGGPYNEQFF

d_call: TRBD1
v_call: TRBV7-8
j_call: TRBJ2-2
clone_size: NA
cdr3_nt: TGTGCCAGCAGCCCCCAGACAGGGCAGTACACCGGGGAGCTGTTTTTT
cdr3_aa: CASSPQTGQYTGELFF